Below are 11 T cell receptor beta chains sequenced from a single sample in a study of blood T cell repertoires in COVID-19. The repertoire was sequenced with immunoSEQ multiplex PCR; TCRdb's copy has only in-frame clones and lacks some. The sample consists of about 300,000 clones, around 92% of them appearing once. Sequenced: PBMCs or T cells enriched from blood (not recorded which). Receptors originate from a woman between 45 and 65 years old who had been exposed to COVID-19.

The chain employs TRBV30 and TRBJ2-7; no clear D gene. The V end lost 0 bases, the J end lost 0 bases, and 12 bases lay between the germline ends. The germline V gene encodes CDR1 GTSNPN and CDR2 SVGIG (reference sequence). The CDR3 has 15 amino acids. The DNA for the CDR3 is TGTGCCTGGAGTGTACGGCGGAGAAGCTCCTACGAGCAGTACTTC. This sequence encodes CAWSVRRRSSYEQYF.

This clone was observed a few times. The rearrangement joins TRBV24-1 to TRBJ1-5; D may be TRBD1 (5 bases). The CDR3 contains 15 residues. CDR1 KGHDR and CDR2 SFDVKD come from the germline V gene. The V end was cut by 3 bases, the J end by 0 bases, with 8 bases between. In nucleotides, the CDR3 is TGTGCCACCAGTGATGTCGGGGGTAGCAATCAGCCCCAGCATTTT. Its protein is CATSDVGGSNQPQHF.

The CDR3 sequence: CASSLEGNEQYF. The CDR3, as DNA: TGTGCCAGCAGCTTGGAGGGGAACGAGCAGTACTTC. This chain connects TRBV5-8 to TRBJ2-7; tentatively, D is TRBD1 (5 bases). Trimming stripped 0 bases from V and 5 bases from J, with 6 bases between. CDR1 SGHTS and CDR2 YDEGEE come from the germline V gene. The CDR3 length is 12 residues.

The chain uses TRBV13 and TRBJ1-2; 7 positions match TRBD1. The V gene end was trimmed by 5 bases and the J gene end by 2 bases; junction bases not matched to a gene: 5. This CDR3 is 14 amino acids long. The germline V gene encodes CDR1 PRHDT and CDR2 FYEKMQ (reference sequence). The CDR3 is CASSPPTGNYGYTF. The CDR3 nucleotides read TGTGCCAGCAGCCCTCCGACAGGGAACTATGGCTACACCTTC.

V and J are TRBV5-5 and TRBJ2-1; the match to TRBD1 covers 9 bases. The trim removed 5 bases at V and 5 bases at J, leaving 8 bases unmatched. CDR3 length: 15 residues. CDR1 and CDR2 (germline): SGHKS, YYEKEE (reference sequence). As DNA, the CDR3 is TGTGCCAGCAGTCTGGGACAGGGAAGTAACAATGAGCAGTTCTTC. It specifies CASSLGQGSNNEQFF.

The chain couples TRBV5-4 to TRBJ1-1, with D possibly being TRBD1 (6 bases). This CDR3 has 16 residues. Germline V gives CDR1 SGHNT, CDR2 YYREEE (reference sequence). Trimming pared 5 bases from V and 1 base from J, leaving 18 bases between. This CDR3 is CASSILAGGRNTEAFF. CDR3 nucleotide sequence: TGTGCCAGCAGTATCCTTGCGGGGGGCCGGAACACTGAAGCTTTCTTT.

V is TRBV12-3 or TRBV12-4 and J is TRBJ1-2; D is unresolved. V was pared by 2 bases and J by 2 bases, with 6 bases between. This CDR3 region has 13 residues. The CDR3 reads CASSLSPNYGYTF. The CDR3 DNA is TGTGCCAGCAGTTTATCCCCAAACTATGGCTACACCTTC.

The chain joins TRBV28 to TRBJ2-3; 10 bases are shared with TRBD2. Germline V gene data show CDR1 as MDHEN and CDR2 as SYDVKM. CDR3 length: 16 amino acids. V lost 3 bases and J lost 3; bases outside the gene matches: 6. The CDR3 sequence is CASSFSERGGTDTQYF. CDR3 DNA sequence: TGTGCCAGCAGTTTCTCGGAGCGGGGGGGAACAGATACGCAGTATTTT.

This clone appeared once. The CDR3 spells CASSMTGGTEAFF. Here the CDR3 DNA reads TGTGCCAGCAGTATGACAGGGGGGACTGAAGCTTTCTTT. The chain carries TRBV27 and TRBJ1-1, with TRBD1 identical over 9 bases. The junction had 3 bases not matched to a gene; V was cut back by 5 bases and J by 5 bases. From germline, CDR1 is MNHEY and CDR2 SMNVEV (reference sequence). The CDR3 has 13 residues.

The table lists this clone with a few counts. V is TRBV27 and J is TRBJ1-5, with TRBD1 identical over 7 bases. With V trimmed by 2 bases and J by 9 bases, 10 bases remained unmatched. From germline, CDR1 is MNHEY and CDR2 SMNVEV (reference sequence). The CDR3 covers 15 residues. CDR3 amino acids: CASSLSFRGRGPQHF. CDR3 coding DNA: TGTGCCAGCAGTTTAAGCTTTAGGGGGCGAGGGCCCCAGCATTTT.

The chain uses TRBV5-4 and TRBJ2-1; D ambiguous. The CDR3 sequence is 15 residues long. The germline V gene has CDR1 SGHNT and CDR2 YYREEE (reference sequence). The V end was cut by 3 bases, the J end by 0 bases, with 10 bases between. The chain's CDR3 is CASSYDRSSYNEQFF. CDR3 in DNA: TGTGCCAGCAGCTACGACCGGAGCTCCTACAATGAGCAGTTCTTC.